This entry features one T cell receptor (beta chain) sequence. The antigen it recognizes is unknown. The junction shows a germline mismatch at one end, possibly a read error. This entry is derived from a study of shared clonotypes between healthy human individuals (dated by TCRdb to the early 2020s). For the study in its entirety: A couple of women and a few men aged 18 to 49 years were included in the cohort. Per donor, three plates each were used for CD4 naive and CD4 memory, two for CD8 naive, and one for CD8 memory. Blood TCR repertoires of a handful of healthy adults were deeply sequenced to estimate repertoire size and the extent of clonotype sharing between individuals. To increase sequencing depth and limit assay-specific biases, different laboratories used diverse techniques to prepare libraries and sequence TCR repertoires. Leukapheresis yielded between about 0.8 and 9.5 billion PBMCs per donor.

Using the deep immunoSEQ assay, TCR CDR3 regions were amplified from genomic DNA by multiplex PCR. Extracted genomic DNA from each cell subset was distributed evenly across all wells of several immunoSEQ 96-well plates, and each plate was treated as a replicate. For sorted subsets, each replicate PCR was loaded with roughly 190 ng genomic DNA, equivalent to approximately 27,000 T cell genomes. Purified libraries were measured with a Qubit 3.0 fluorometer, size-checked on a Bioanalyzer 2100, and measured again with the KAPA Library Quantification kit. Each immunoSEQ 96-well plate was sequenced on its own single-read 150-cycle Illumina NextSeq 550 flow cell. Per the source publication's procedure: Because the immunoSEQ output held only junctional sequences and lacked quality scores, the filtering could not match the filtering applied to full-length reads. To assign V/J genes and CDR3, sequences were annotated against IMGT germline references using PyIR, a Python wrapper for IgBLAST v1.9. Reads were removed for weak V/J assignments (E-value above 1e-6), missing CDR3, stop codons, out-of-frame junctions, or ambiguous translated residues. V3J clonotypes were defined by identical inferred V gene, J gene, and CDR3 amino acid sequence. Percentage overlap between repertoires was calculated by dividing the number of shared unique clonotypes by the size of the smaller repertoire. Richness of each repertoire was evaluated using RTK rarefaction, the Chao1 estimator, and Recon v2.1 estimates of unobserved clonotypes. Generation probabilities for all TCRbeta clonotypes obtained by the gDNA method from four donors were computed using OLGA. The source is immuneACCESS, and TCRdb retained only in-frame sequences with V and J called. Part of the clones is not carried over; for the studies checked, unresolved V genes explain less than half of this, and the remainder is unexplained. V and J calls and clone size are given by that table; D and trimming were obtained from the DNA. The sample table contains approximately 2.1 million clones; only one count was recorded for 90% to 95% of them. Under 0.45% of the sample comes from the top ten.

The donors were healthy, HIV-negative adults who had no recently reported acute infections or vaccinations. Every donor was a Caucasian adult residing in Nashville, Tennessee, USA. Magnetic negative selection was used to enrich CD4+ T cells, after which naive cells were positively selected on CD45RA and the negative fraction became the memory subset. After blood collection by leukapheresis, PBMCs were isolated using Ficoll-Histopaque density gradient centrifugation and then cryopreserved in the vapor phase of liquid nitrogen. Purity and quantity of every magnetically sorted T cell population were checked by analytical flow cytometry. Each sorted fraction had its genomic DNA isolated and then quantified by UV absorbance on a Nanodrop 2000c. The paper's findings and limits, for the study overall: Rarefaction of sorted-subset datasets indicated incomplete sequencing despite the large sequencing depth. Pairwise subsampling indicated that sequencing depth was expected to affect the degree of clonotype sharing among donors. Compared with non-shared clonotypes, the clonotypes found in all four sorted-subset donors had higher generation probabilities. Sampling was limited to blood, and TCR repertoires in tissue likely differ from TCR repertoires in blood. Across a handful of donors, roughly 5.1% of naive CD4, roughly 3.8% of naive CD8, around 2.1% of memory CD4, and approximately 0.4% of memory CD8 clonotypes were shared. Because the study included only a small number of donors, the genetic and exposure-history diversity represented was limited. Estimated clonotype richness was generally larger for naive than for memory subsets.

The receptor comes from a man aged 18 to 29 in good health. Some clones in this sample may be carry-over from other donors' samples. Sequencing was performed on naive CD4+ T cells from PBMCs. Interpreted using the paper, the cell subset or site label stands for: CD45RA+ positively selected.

The CDR3 has the sequence CASSYLGGEKSIQYF. Here is the DNA: TGTGCCAGCAGTTACCTGGGGGGCGAGAAAAGCATTCAGTACTTC. Here the chain combines TRBV6-6 and TRBJ2-4, with the D call tentatively TRBD1 or TRBD2, each fitting 6 bases. From the cysteine up to the phenylalanine, the CDR3 has a length of 15 residues. Kept here is only the CDR3 DNA, which spans 45 bases and is read in frame from base 1. Based on the germline V gene (reference sequence), the CDR1 and CDR2 sequences are MNHNY and SVGAGI.